This T cell receptor (beta chain) was identified in a study of metastatic and nonmetastatic thyroid tumors. All patients reached thyroid surgery having received no treatment beforehand. The sample holds many counts of this clone. As yet, its antigen is unknown. TCRdb reprocessed the PCR reads using MiXCR. The table records 35,000 to 40,000 clones, about 30% of them present only once. Study-level points and caveats: As reported, TCR beta diversity in blood and tumor was significantly higher in malignant thyroid tumors than in benign nodules.

This CDR3 spans 13 amino acids. V gave up 1 base and J gave up 4 bases, with 10 bases separating them. Germline V CDR1 and CDR2: GTSNPN, SVGIG (reference sequence). The chain links TRBV30 to TRBJ1-2; the D gene is possibly TRBD1 (6 bases). The sequencing input was blood. The receptor's source is a male donor with papillary thyroid cancer or a benign thyroid nodule (not recorded which). Some clones in this sample may be carry-over from other donors' samples. This CDR3 reads CAWSAGGGYGYTF. The CDR3 region has the DNA TGTGCCTGGAGTGCGGGGGGCGGCTATGGCTACACCTTC. Together with reference TRBV30 and TRBJ1-2, the CDR3 gives the full variable domain: SQTIHQWPATLVQPVGSPLSLECTVEGTSNPNLYWYRQAAGRGLQLLFYSVGIGQISSEVPQNLSASRPQDRQFILSSKKLLLSDSGFYLCAWSAGGGYGYTFGSGTRLTVV.